This entry lists 26 T cell receptor beta chains sequenced from one sample in a study of T cells in Graves' hyperthyroidism and ophthalmopathy (dated by TCRdb to the late 2010s). Libraries were constructed by multiplex PCR. The instrument given in TCRdb is Illumina HiSeq 2000. The TCR beta CDR3 regions were amplified from the RNA transcripts. The TCR CDR3 was subjected to a first round of RT-PCR using the HTBI primer set and the Qiagen OneStep RT-PCR kit. TCRdb itself trimmed the public reads at Q25 with fastp, ran MiXCR and retained productive beta chains. One record per CDR3 amino acid sequence lists the most common genes and DNA. This sample is represented by a few hundred thousand distinct CDR3 sequences; roughly 17% of them were singletons. The biggest ten clones account for roughly 55% of the sample. Material for sequencing was blood. Every receptor here comes from a woman in her fifties or sixties with Graves' hyperthyroidism.

In its sample, this clonotype was seen a few times. The chain joins TRBV11-2 to TRBJ2-7, with TRBD1 matching 8 bases. The CDR3 loop spans 14 amino acids. V was pared by 5 bases and J by 2 bases, with 5 bases of the junction left unmatched. Germline values: CDR1 SGHAT, CDR2 FQNNGV. The chain's CDR3 is CASSRTGSTYEQYF. The CDR3 region has the DNA TGTGCCAGCAGCCGGACAGGGTCCACCTACGAGCAGTACTTC.

This clonotype was recorded many times. The chain couples TRBV29-1 to TRBJ2-1; weak D call: TRBD2 (6 bases). In germline, CDR1 is SQVTM, CDR2 ANQGSEA. V was pared by 5 bases and J by 0 bases, with 11 bases between. CDR3 size: 14 residues. The CDR3 DNA reads as TGCAGCGTTCTAGCGACTAACTCCTACAATGAGCAGTTCTTC. It is translated as CSVLATNSYNEQFF.

This clonotype has at least ten counts. The J gene is TRBJ1-1, the V gene TRBV6-1, with a tentative D call TRBD1 (6 bases). From germline, CDR1 is MNHNS and CDR2 SASEGT. V was pared by 5 bases and J by 1 base, with 14 bases between. This CDR3 spans 15 amino acids. The CDR3 DNA reads as TGTGCCAGCAGTCCCCCCCAGGGGCAGAACACTGAAGCTTTCTTT. This sequence encodes CASSPPQGQNTEAFF.

In this sample, this clonotype turned up many times. The chain carries TRBV7-8 and TRBJ2-1, with no clear D. Trimming left V 5 bases short and J 10 bases short, with 12 bases between. Germline values: CDR1 SGHVS, CDR2 FQNEAQ. The CDR3 totals 12 residues. The CDR3 spells CASSLGQTEQFF. The CDR3 DNA reads TGTGCCAGCAGCCTAGGGCAGACGGAGCAGTTCTTC.

This clonotype was observed many times. V usage is TRBV30 and J usage is TRBJ1-6, with unresolved D. The CDR3 contains 14 residues. V lost 1 base to trimming and J lost 8 bases, with 12 bases between them. Germline CDR1 and CDR2: GTSNPN and SVGIG (reference sequence). The CDR3 DNA is TGTGCCTGGAGTGCGGCAGTTTGGGATTCACCCCTCCACTTT. Amino acids: CAWSAAVWDSPLHF.

This clonotype has more than one count but fewer than ten. This chain joins TRBV20-1 and TRBJ2-7; a weak D match, TRBD2 (5 bases). The V gene's germline CDR1 is DFQATT and CDR2 SNEGSKA (reference sequence). This CDR3 has 12 residues. V lost 7 bases to trimming and J lost 2 bases, with 12 bases between them. CDR3 bases: TGCAGTGTTACCGGGGATACCTACGAGCAGTACTTC. It translates to CSVTGDTYEQYF.

This sequence joins TRBV5-6 and TRBJ2-1; no clear D. Germline V gene data show CDR1 as SGHDT and CDR2 as YYEEEE. V lost 0 bases and J lost 10, with 8 bases in between. The CDR3 length is 12 residues. The chain's CDR3 is CASSLAAREQFF. Here the CDR3 DNA reads TGTGCCAGCAGCTTGGCGGCCCGGGAGCAGTTCTTC. The full variable domain, rest sourced from reference TRBV5-6 and TRBJ2-1, is DAGVTQSPTHLIKTRGQQVTLRCSPKSGHDTVSWYQQALGQGPQFIFQYYEEEERQRGNFPDRFSGHQFPNYSSELNVNALLLGDSALYLCASSLAAREQFFGPGTRLTVL.

This clonotype was detected ten times or more. The chain employs TRBV11-1 and TRBJ2-1; 10 bases match TRBD2. J was trimmed by 3 bases and V by 1 base; bases with no gene match: 6. CDR1 SGHAT and CDR2 FQDESV come from the germline V gene (reference sequence). The CDR3 extends over 17 amino acids. In nucleotides, the CDR3 is TGTGCCAGCAGCTTAGAAGCTAGCGGGAGTTACTACAATGAGCAGTTCTTC. Translation: CASSLEASGSYYNEQFF.

V gene TRBV12-3 or TRBV12-4 combines with J gene TRBJ2-7; 10 bases are shared with TRBD2. With 5 bases clipped from V and 0 bases from J, the junction kept 4 bases outside the gene matches. The CDR3 runs 15 residues. The CDR3 region is CASSQGLASSYEQYF. CDR3 DNA: TGTGCCAGCAGTCAGGGACTAGCGAGCTCCTACGAGCAGTACTTC.

This clonotype was picked up many times. DNA of the CDR3: TGTGCCAGCAGTTACTCGGGGGGACAGGGAATTATTGAAGCTTTCTTT. Residues: CASSYSGGQGIIEAFF. This chain connects TRBV6-5 to TRBJ1-1, with 9 bases matching TRBD1. CDR3 size: 16 residues. The V segment lost 0 bases and the J segment 7 bases; nucleotides outside the gene matches: 9. The germline gives CDR1 MNHEY, CDR2 SVGAGI.

Here the CDR3 DNA reads TGCGCCAGCAGCGCCGCGTCAACAGGGGGCATATCTGAAGCTTTCTTT. Protein product: CASSAASTGGISEAFF. V and J are TRBV5-1 and TRBJ1-1; 9 nucleotides match TRBD1. V lost 4 bases and J lost 6; bases outside the gene matches: 13. The CDR3 is made up of 16 amino acids. Germline V CDR1 and CDR2: SGHRS, YFSETQ.

This rearrangement joins TRBV4-2 to TRBJ1-2; TRBD1 matches at 10 bases. The CDR3 has 15 amino acids. The J segment lost 3 bases and the V segment lost 0 bases, leaving 1 base of the junction unmatched. The germline V gene encodes CDR1 LGHNA and CDR2 YNFKEQ. The chain's CDR3 is CASSQDGTGDYGYTF. In DNA form, the CDR3 reads TGTGCCAGCAGCCAAGATGGGACAGGGGACTATGGCTACACCTTC.

This chain links TRBV19 with TRBJ2-7; D might be TRBD2 (6 bases). The germline gives CDR1 LNHDA, CDR2 SQIVND (reference sequence). Trimming took 1 base from V and 3 from J, leaving 22 bases between them. This CDR3 is 18 amino acids long. The DNA for the CDR3 is TGTGCCAGTAGTATAGGGGCCCGGGCGGGACCAAACGGCTACGAGCAGTACTTC. Protein: CASSIGARAGPNGYEQYF.

This clonotype was picked up many times. The rearrangement links TRBV2 to TRBJ1-5; D is undetermined. V lost 4 bases and J lost 1, with 8 bases in between. Germline values: CDR1 SNHLY, CDR2 FYNNEI. The CDR3 is 14 amino acids. The CDR3 region is CASSVARSNQPQHF. CDR3 nucleotide sequence: TGTGCCAGCAGTGTAGCCAGGAGCAATCAGCCCCAGCATTTT.

This clonotype was counted at least ten times. The chain has TRBV9 and TRBJ2-7; D is tentatively TRBD1 or TRBD2 (6 bases each). CDR1 is SGDLS, CDR2 YYNGEE, per germline. The V end lost 2 bases, the J end lost 1 base, and 13 bases lay between the germline ends. The CDR3 has 15 residues. The CDR3 here is CASSVAGHRSYEQYF. In DNA form, the CDR3 reads TGTGCCAGCAGCGTGGCGGGACACCGGTCCTACGAGCAGTACTTC.

This clonotype was observed a handful of times. A read error may be the cause here, since a much bigger clone is one base away. The chain couples TRBV28 to TRBJ1-1; 10 bases are a match to TRBD1. The CDR3 runs to 14 residues. Per germline, CDR1 MDHEN and CDR2 SYDVKM. The DNA for the CDR3 is TGTGCCAGCAATGCGGACAGGGGGGGCACTGAAGCTTCCTTT. Protein: CASNADRGGTEASF.

This chain connects TRBV6-5 to TRBJ2-5; D might be TRBD1 (5 bases). The germline V gene has CDR1 MNHEY and CDR2 SVGAGI. The V end lost 0 bases, the J end lost 12 bases, and 11 bases lay between the germline ends. This CDR3 spans 12 amino acids. The CDR3 is CASSYSGRGEYF. The CDR3 DNA follows: TGTGCCAGCAGTTACTCGGGAAGGGGCGAGTACTTC.

This clonotype has a count of ten or more. The rearrangement links TRBV3-1 to TRBJ2-3; D gene ambiguous. V was pared by 4 bases and J by 2 bases, with 13 bases between. Germline CDR1 reads LGHDT; CDR2 reads YNNKEL (reference sequence). The CDR3 contains 15 residues. The chain's CDR3 is CASSPDGFPTDTQYF. In DNA, the CDR3 is TGTGCCAGCAGCCCGGACGGCTTTCCCACAGATACGCAGTATTTT.

This clonotype has a count of ten or more. V and J are TRBV5-1 and TRBJ2-7, with 7 positions matching TRBD1. Germline V CDR1 and CDR2: SGHRS, YFSETQ. The ends lost 4 bases at V and 2 bases at J; junction bases unmatched: 6. This CDR3 region has 14 residues. The CDR3 sequence is CASSPRQGTYEQYF. The CDR3 DNA is TGCGCCAGCAGCCCCCGACAGGGTACCTACGAGCAGTACTTC.

This sequence joins TRBV24-1 and TRBJ2-5; D is uncertain. This CDR3 has 15 amino acids. Deletions cut 3 bases from V and 5 bases from J, with 15 bases between. Germline CDR1 reads KGHDR; CDR2 reads SFDVKD. CDR3 residues: CATSDDGPRQETQYF. Here the CDR3 DNA reads TGTGCCACCAGTGATGACGGTCCCCGGCAGGAGACCCAGTACTTC.

In regard to this clonotype: A read error may explain this, as a much larger clone is one base away. The chain has TRBV7-9 and TRBJ2-5, with D unresolved. The germline gives CDR1 SEHNR, CDR2 FQNEAQ (reference sequence). The CDR3 contains 15 residues. Trimming pared 3 bases from V and 4 bases from J, leaving 15 bases between. The CDR3 reads CASSLGQGALETQYF. DNA of the CDR3: TGTGCCAGCAGCTTGGGTCAAGGCGCTTTAGAGACCCAGTACTTC.

The table lists this clonotype with many counts. The rearrangement links TRBV28 to TRBJ1-2, with 9 bases fitting TRBD1. Germline V gene data show CDR1 as MDHEN and CDR2 as SYDVKM. After removal of 6 bases from V and 3 bases from J, the junction contained 8 bases not matched to a gene. The CDR3 runs to 15 residues. The chain's CDR3 is CASRVTGQGYYGYTF. CDR3 DNA: TGTGCCAGCAGAGTCACGGGACAGGGTTACTATGGCTACACCTTC.

This clonotype showed up many times. V gene TRBV29-1 combines with J gene TRBJ2-5; D might be TRBD1 or TRBD2, each matching 6 bases. CDR3 length: 16 amino acids. Germline CDR1 reads SQVTM; CDR2 reads ANQGSEA. Trimming cost V 3 bases and J 3 bases, with 20 bases left between them. In DNA, the CDR3 is TGCAGCGTTGATAAAGGGGGGTTTAGAGTCGAAGAGACCCAGTACTTC. Amino acids: CSVDKGGFRVEETQYF.

Ten or more counts support this clonotype. V gene TRBV20-1 combines with J gene TRBJ1-1; the D is unclear. V was clipped by 6 bases and J by 1 base, with 12 bases between them. CDR1 is DFQATT and CDR2 is SNEGSKA in the germline V gene (reference sequence). CDR3 length equals 13 residues. CDR3 loop: CSAEIGSNTEAFF. CDR3 DNA: TGCAGTGCGGAGATCGGGTCGAACACTGAAGCTTTCTTT.

This clonotype was observed many times. The chain combines TRBV12-3 or TRBV12-4 with TRBJ1-1; D may be TRBD1 (5 bases). With 11 bases removed from V and 0 bases from J, the gap between germline ends came to 13 bases. The CDR3 loop spans 13 amino acids. CDR3 residues: CAGASALNTEAFF. The DNA of the CDR3 is TGTGCCGGGGCTTCGGCACTGAACACTGAAGCTTTCTTT.

The rearrangement uses TRBV5-1 and TRBJ1-2; D is uncertain. Trimming removed 4 bases from V and 4 bases from J, with 14 bases in between. CDR1 and CDR2 (germline): SGHRS, YFSETQ. There are 14 residues in the CDR3. This chain's CDR3 is CASSLRPEGYGYTF. The DNA for the CDR3 is TGCGCCAGCAGCCTGAGGCCGGAGGGCTATGGCTACACCTTC.